This note documents a single T cell receptor beta chain sequence. The antigen remains undetermined. This specimen belongs to a study of cytomegalovirus exposure and HLA in healthy donors. Study summary: There were approximately 400 genotyped donors. Of these, 75% to 85% fell in the genetic ancestry cluster associated with self-reported Caucasian donors. Study-level findings and limits: Across all donors, roughly uniform sequencing depth was an assumption of the presence/absence analyses. Association of approximately 18,000 TCR beta sequences with HLA alleles was found at 0.05 false discovery rate in a later analysis.

The PCR ran on 60 Vbeta and 13 Jbeta primers. Produced via immunoSEQ multiplex PCR; TCRdb's table is partial and in-frame only. This sample's clone table lists 49,000 or so clones. This CDR3 is built from 15 residues. The germline CDR1 and CDR2 sequences are SGHRS and YFSETQ. V lost 1 base to trimming and J lost 5 bases; unmatched junction nucleotides: 6. V gene TRBV5-1 combines with J gene TRBJ2-3, with 8 bases aligning to TRBD2. This clonotype was obtained from a man in his forties or fifties in good health and CMV-seropositive. Sequenced sample: PBMCs. The CDR3 DNA follows: TGCGCCAGCAGCTTGTGGCGGGGGGAGGGAGATACGCAGTATTTT. Translated: CASSLWRGEGDTQYF. Full variable domain (missing parts from reference TRBV5-1 and TRBJ2-3): KAGVTQTPRYLIKTRGQQVTLSCSPISGHRSVSWYQQTPGQGLQFLFEYFSETQRNKGNFPGRFSGRQFSNSRSEMNVSTLELGDSALYLCASSLWRGEGDTQYFGPGTRLTVL.